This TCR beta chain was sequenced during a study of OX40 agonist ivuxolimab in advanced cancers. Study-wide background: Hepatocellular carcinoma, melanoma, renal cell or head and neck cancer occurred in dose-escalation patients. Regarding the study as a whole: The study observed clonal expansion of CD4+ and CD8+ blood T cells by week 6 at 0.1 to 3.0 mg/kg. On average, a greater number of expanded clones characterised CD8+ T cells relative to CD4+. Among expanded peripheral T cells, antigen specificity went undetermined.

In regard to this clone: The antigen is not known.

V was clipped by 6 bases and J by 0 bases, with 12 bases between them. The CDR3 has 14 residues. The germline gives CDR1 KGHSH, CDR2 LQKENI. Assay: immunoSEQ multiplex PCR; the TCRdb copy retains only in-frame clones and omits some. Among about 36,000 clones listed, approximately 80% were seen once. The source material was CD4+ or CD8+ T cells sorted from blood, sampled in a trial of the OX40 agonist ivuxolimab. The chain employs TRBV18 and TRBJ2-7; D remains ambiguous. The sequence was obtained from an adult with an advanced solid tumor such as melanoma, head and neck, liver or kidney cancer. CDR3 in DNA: TGTGCCAGCTCTCCTGACTGGAGCTCCTACGAGCAGTACTTC. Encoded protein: CASSPDWSSYEQYF. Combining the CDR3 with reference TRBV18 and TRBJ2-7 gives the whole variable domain NAGVMQNPRHLVRRRGQEARLRCSPMKGHSHVYWYRQLPEEGLKFMVYLQKENIIDESGMPKERFSAEFPKEGPSILRIQQVVRGDSAAYFCASSPDWSSYEQYFGPGTRLTVT.